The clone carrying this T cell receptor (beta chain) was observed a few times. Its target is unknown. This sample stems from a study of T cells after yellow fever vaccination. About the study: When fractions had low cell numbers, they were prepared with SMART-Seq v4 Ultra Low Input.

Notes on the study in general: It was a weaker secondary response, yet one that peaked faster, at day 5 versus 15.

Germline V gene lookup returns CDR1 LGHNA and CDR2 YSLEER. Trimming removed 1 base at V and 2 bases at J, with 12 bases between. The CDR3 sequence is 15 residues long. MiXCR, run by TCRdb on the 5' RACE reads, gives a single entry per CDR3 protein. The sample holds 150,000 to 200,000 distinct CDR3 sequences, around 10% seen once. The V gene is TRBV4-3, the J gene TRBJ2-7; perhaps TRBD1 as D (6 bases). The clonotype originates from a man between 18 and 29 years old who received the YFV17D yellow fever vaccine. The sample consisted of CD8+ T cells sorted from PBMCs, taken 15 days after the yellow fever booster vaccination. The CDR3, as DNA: TGCGCCAGCAGCCAAGTACAGGGTTGGACCTACGAGCAGTACTTC. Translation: CASSQVQGWTYEQYF.